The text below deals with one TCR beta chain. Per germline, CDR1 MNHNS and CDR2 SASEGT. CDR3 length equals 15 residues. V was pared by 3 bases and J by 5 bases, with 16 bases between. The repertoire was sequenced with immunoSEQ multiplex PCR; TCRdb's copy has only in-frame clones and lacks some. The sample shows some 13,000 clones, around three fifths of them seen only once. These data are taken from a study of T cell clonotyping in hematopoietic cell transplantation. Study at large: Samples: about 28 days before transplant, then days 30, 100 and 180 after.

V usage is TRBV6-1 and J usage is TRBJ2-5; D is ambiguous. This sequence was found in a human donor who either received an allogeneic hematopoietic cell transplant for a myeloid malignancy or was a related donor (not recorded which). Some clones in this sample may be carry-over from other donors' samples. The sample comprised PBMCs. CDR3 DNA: TGTGCCAGCAGTGACGGGTCCTGGCCTACGGAGACCCAGTACTTC. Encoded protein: CASSDGSWPTETQYF.